The 23 T cell receptor beta chains below all came from one sample that was sequenced in a study of blood T cell repertoires in COVID-19. Clones were read by immunoSEQ multiplex PCR, and TCRdb kept only the in-frame ones, dropping some. This sample carries roughly 16,000 clones, 85% to 90% of them seen once, and the ten largest clones take roughly 32%. The sequencing sample was made of peripheral blood. The receptor set was obtained from an elderly woman with COVID-19, enrolled during active disease.

The chain employs TRBV6-2 or TRBV6-3 and TRBJ1-1; 8 nucleotides agree with TRBD1. This CDR3 is built from 16 residues. Germline-derived CDR1 and CDR2 are MNHEY and SVGEGT. V lost 4 bases, J lost 5 bases, and 12 bases stayed unmatched. The CDR3 coding sequence is TGTGCCAGCAGTTCCCCTATAACAGGGGGTGATACTGAAGCTTTCTTT. Translating it yields CASSSPITGGDTEAFF.

V is TRBV9 and J is TRBJ2-7; D is possibly TRBD2 (6 bases). The CDR3 totals 14 residues. V gave up 0 bases and J gave up 2 bases, with 9 bases separating them. CDR1 is SGDLS and CDR2 is YYNGEE in the germline V gene. The CDR3 DNA reads as TGTGCCAGCAGCGTAGGGGGAGGAACCTACGAGCAGTACTTC. Residues: CASSVGGGTYEQYF.

The V call is TRBV24-1, the J call TRBJ2-7; D is unclear. V lost 0 bases and J 5 bases, leaving 4 bases between the germline ends. Germline CDR1 KGHDR, CDR2 SFDVKD. This CDR3 region has 12 residues. The CDR3 DNA follows: TGTGCCACCAGTGATTTGCGGGACGAGCAGTACTTC. Protein product: CATSDLRDEQYF.

CDR3 coding DNA: TGTGCCAGCAGTAGGGTCGGCGGGATCGGTGAGACCCAGTACTTC. As protein: CASSRVGGIGETQYF. This chain links TRBV6-2 or TRBV6-3 with TRBJ2-5; perhaps TRBD2 as D (6 bases). Germline V CDR1 and CDR2: MNHEY, SVGEGT. CDR3 size: 15 residues. V was shortened by 5 bases and J by 5 bases, with 18 bases between the two germline ends.

The chain links TRBV9 to TRBJ1-2; D might be TRBD1 (6 bases). The CDR3 length is 14 residues. V lost 4 bases to trimming and J lost 3 bases, with 13 bases between them. Germline CDR1 reads SGDLS; CDR2 reads YYNGEE. The CDR3 nucleotides are TGTGCCAGCAGCTCCAACCCAGGGGACTATGGCTACACCTTC. This encodes CASSSNPGDYGYTF.

As regards this clone: The sample carries other DNA sequences with the same CDR3. This chain links TRBV4-1 with TRBJ2-7, with 9 positions matching TRBD1. The CDR3 is made up of 17 amino acids. Looked up from germline, CDR1 is MGHRA and CDR2 is YSYEKL. V lost 1 base and J lost 3; bases outside the gene matches: 10. The CDR3 sequence is CASSQGWDRAPFYEQYF. The CDR3 DNA reads as TGCGCCAGCAGCCAAGGTTGGGACAGGGCGCCTTTCTACGAGCAGTACTTC.

This clone was counted between two and nine times. This chain links TRBV5-1 with TRBJ1-2, with D possibly TRBD1 on 5 matching bases. Trimming stripped 0 bases from V and 3 bases from J, with 9 bases between. From germline, CDR1 is SGHRS and CDR2 YFSETQ. CDR3 size: 14 residues. The CDR3 nucleotides are TGCGCCAGCAGCTTGGGTCTAGGGGACTATGGCTACACCTTC. Its protein is CASSLGLGDYGYTF. The full variable domain, completed using reference TRBV5-1 and TRBJ1-2, is KAGVTQTPRYLIKTRGQQVTLSCSPISGHRSVSWYQQTPGQGLQFLFEYFSETQRNKGNFPGRFSGRQFSNSRSEMNVSTLELGDSALYLCASSLGLGDYGYTFGSGTRLTVV.

The CDR3 sequence is CASSLRTGGVPYQETQYF. The CDR3 DNA sequence: TGTGCCAGCAGCCTTCGGACAGGGGGCGTCCCGTACCAAGAGACCCAGTACTTC. V is TRBV7-3 and J is TRBJ2-5; TRBD1 agrees at 11 bases. V was clipped by 5 bases and J by 0 bases; unmatched bases: 11. Germline loops: CDR1 SGHTA, CDR2 FQGTGA. CDR3 length: 18 amino acids.

The chain recombines TRBV28 with TRBJ1-3, with D hard to call. CDR1 MDHEN and CDR2 SYDVKM come from the germline V gene. CDR3 length equals 14 residues. Trimming cost V 7 bases and J 0 bases, with 10 bases left between them. The CDR3 sequence: CASTEGGSGNTIYF. CDR3 bases: TGTGCCAGCACGGAGGGAGGCTCTGGAAACACCATATATTTT. Full variable domain (rest looked up from reference TRBV28 and TRBJ1-3): DVKVTQSSRYLVKRTGEKVFLECVQDMDHENMFWYRQDPGLGLRLIYFSYDVKMKEKGDIPEGYSVSREKKERFSLILESASTNQTSMYLCASTEGGSGNTIYFGEGSWLTVV.

This clone came up once. The chain couples TRBV28 to TRBJ1-4, with a tentative D call TRBD1 (5 bases). Trimming took 1 base from V and 0 from J, leaving 12 bases between them. The CDR3 contains 17 residues. Germline CDR1 is MDHEN and CDR2 is SYDVKM. The CDR3 DNA follows: TGTGCCAGCAGTTTATCGGTGGGGGGGGCAACTAATGAAAAACTGTTTTTT. Protein: CASSLSVGGATNEKLFF.

This chain connects TRBV24-1 to TRBJ1-4; D might be TRBD1 (6 bases). The germline gives CDR1 KGHDR, CDR2 SFDVKD. This CDR3 contains 13 residues. Trimming left V 12 bases short and J 4 bases short, with 14 bases between. The CDR3, as DNA: TGTGCCGCCCAACGAGGGGGTAATGAAAAACTGTTTTTT. This gives the protein CAAQRGGNEKLFF.

This clone was counted once. The V and J genes are TRBV5-1 and TRBJ1-1; 10 nucleotides align to TRBD1. The CDR3 covers 16 residues. Germline lookup yields CDR1 SGHRS and CDR2 YFSETQ. J lost 3 bases, V lost 0 bases, and 5 bases had no gene match. The CDR3 loop is CASSLETGGYYTEAFF. CDR3 coding DNA: TGCGCCAGCAGCTTGGAGACAGGGGGCTACTACACTGAAGCTTTCTTT. Full variable domain (outside the CDR3, taken from reference TRBV5-1 and TRBJ1-1): KAGVTQTPRYLIKTRGQQVTLSCSPISGHRSVSWYQQTPGQGLQFLFEYFSETQRNKGNFPGRFSGRQFSNSRSEMNVSTLELGDSALYLCASSLETGGYYTEAFFGQGTRLTVV.

The chain recombines TRBV7-9 with TRBJ1-5; D call uncertain. Trimming stripped 5 bases from V and 7 bases from J, with 12 bases between. CDR1 is SEHNR and CDR2 is FQNEAQ in the germline V gene (reference sequence). The CDR3 extends over 13 amino acids. The CDR3 spells CASSPPGGQPQHF. The CDR3 DNA follows: TGTGCCAGCAGCCCGCCGGGTGGGCAGCCCCAGCATTTT. Based on the CDR3 plus reference TRBV7-9 and TRBJ1-5, the full variable domain is DTGVSQNPRHKITKRGQNVTFRCDPISEHNRLYWYRQTLGQGPEFLTYFQNEAQLEKSRLLSDRFSAERPKGSFSTLEIQRTEQGDSAMYLCASSPPGGQPQHFGDGTRLSIL.

This chain uses TRBV27 with TRBJ1-5; D might be TRBD1 (6 bases). The length of the CDR3 is 16 residues. CDR1 and CDR2 (germline): MNHEY, SMNVEV (reference sequence). Deletions cut 5 bases from V and 6 bases from J, with 20 bases between. CDR3 amino acids: CASSTLGRGVFQPQHF. Here the CDR3 DNA reads TGTGCCAGCAGTACCCTCGGCAGGGGTGTCTTTCAGCCCCAGCATTTT.

The chain has TRBV9 and TRBJ2-3; TRBD2 matches at 7 bases. CDR3 length: 14 residues. With 3 bases clipped from V and 2 bases from J, the junction kept 3 bases outside the gene matches. Germline CDR1 is SGDLS and CDR2 is YYNGEE. The CDR3 nucleotides read TGTGCCAGCAGCGCTAGCGGTGACACAGATACGCAGTATTTT. Protein: CASSASGDTDTQYF.

The rearrangement links TRBV7-8 to TRBJ2-1; 7 positions agree with TRBD2. The CDR3 is 14 residues long. The J segment lost 4 bases and the V segment lost 5 bases, leaving 5 bases of the junction unmatched. Germline assignment: CDR1 SGHVS and CDR2 FQNEAQ. For the CDR3, the DNA is TGTGCCAGCAGCGCTGGACTAGGGTACAATGAGCAGTTCTTC. Translation gives CASSAGLGYNEQFF.

In its sample, this clone was seen once. This sequence joins TRBV3-1 (or the pseudogene TRBV3-2) and TRBJ2-1, with 7 bases lining up with TRBD1. Germline assignment: CDR1 LGHDT and CDR2 YNNKEL (reference sequence). The CDR3 sequence is 15 residues long. V shed 6 bases and J 7 bases; nucleotides not matched to a gene: 12. In DNA, the CDR3 is TGTGCCAGCAGAAGGAGACAGGGCGGATCGAATGAGCAGTTCTTC. This sequence encodes CASRRRQGGSNEQFF.

The chain is built from TRBV6-5 and TRBJ2-5, with 9 bases identical to TRBD2. The CDR3 sequence is 14 residues long. The germline V gene has CDR1 MNHEY and CDR2 SVGAGI. V was clipped by 9 bases and J by 2 bases; unmatched bases: 7. The CDR3 loop reads CASIQTSGQETQYF. Here the CDR3 DNA reads TGTGCCAGTATCCAGACTAGCGGACAAGAGACCCAGTACTTC.

This clone was detected a few times. CDR3 in DNA: TGTGCCACCCAGGGGGCGCCAGGGACTGAAGCTTTCTTT. Translated, it gives CATQGAPGTEAFF. This chain connects TRBV2 to TRBJ1-1, with TRBD1 identical over 8 bases. V lost 10 bases to trimming and J lost 5 bases; unmatched junction nucleotides: 9. Germline values: CDR1 SNHLY, CDR2 FYNNEI. The CDR3 spans 13 residues.

The chain joins TRBV11-3 to TRBJ2-5; D gene uncertain. Germline V CDR1 and CDR2: SGHNT, YENEEA. The germline V and J ends were trimmed by 6 bases and 2 bases, with 7 bases remaining between them. The CDR3 loop spans 12 amino acids. This CDR3 is CASSAGQETQYF. CDR3 sequence (DNA): TGTGCCAGCAGTGCCGGGCAAGAGACCCAGTACTTC.

The chain recombines TRBV29-1 with TRBJ2-1, with D possibly matching TRBD2 (7 bases). The CDR3 contains 15 residues. Germline V CDR1 and CDR2: SQVTM, ANQGSEA. With 6 bases removed from V and 6 bases from J, the gap between germline ends came to 21 bases. CDR3 DNA sequence: TGCAGCGTCCGAGGGAGGGGGAGCGTCCCCAATGAGCAGTTCTTC. Translating gives CSVRGRGSVPNEQFF.

V gene TRBV7-2 combines with J gene TRBJ2-3; no definite D call. The CDR3 covers 15 residues. The V gene lost 6 bases and the J gene lost 2 bases, with 15 bases spanning the gap. Germline V lookup: CDR1 SGHTA, CDR2 FQGNSA. The CDR3 region is CASSSQSGFTDTQYF. The CDR3 DNA reads TGTGCCAGCAGTTCACAGAGTGGGTTCACAGATACGCAGTATTTT.

V gene TRBV24-1 combines with J gene TRBJ1-5; perhaps TRBD1 as D (5 bases). This CDR3 region has 15 residues. V dropped 6 bases and J dropped 0 bases, with 11 bases sitting between them. Germline V lookup: CDR1 KGHDR, CDR2 SFDVKD. CDR3 protein: CATSRGDYSNQPQHF. Written as DNA, the CDR3 is TGTGCCACCAGTCGGGGGGATTATAGCAATCAGCCCCAGCATTTT.